This T cell receptor beta chain originates from a study of cytomegalovirus exposure and HLA in healthy donors. Study-level results: Confirmation was obtained in vitro that a few CMV-associated chains are specific for CMV antigens. The study designated roughly 160 TCR beta chains cytomegalovirus-associated.

Comment on this clone: Its matching antigen is unknown. No DNA is shown, since the ends of the CDR3 on it are uncertain; the CDR3 is the one TCRdb lists.

The CDR3 is made up of 15 amino acids, end residues included. CDR1 and CDR2 from the germline V gene are SEHNR and FQNEAQ (reference sequence). Some clones are missing from TCRdb's copy, which holds only in-frame ones; the method was immunoSEQ multiplex PCR. The top ten hold 5.3% of the sample, which has under 75,000 clones, 80% to 95% seen once. V is TRBV7-9 and J is TRBJ2-1; the D segment call TRBD2 is taken from the table without a DNA check. Material: PBMCs. This receptor was identified in a man aged 18 to 29 in good health and CMV-seropositive. CDR3 protein: CASSLVGRGAHSKFF.